The clone carrying this T cell receptor (beta chain) showed up just a few times. Its antigen is undetermined. TCRdb reprocessed the 5' RACE reads with MiXCR, giving one entry per CDR3 protein. The table lists 500,000 to 650,000 distinct CDR3 sequences, about 12% of them singletons. The record originates from a study of T cells after yellow fever vaccination. V lost 6 bases and J lost 3, with 13 bases in between. This CDR3 is built from 13 residues. Germline V CDR1 and CDR2: SQVTM, ANQGSEA. Findings and caveats of the study: Though it reached lower strength, the secondary response hit its peak faster, day 5 versus 15.

The specimen was PBMCs, collected on the day of the yellow fever booster vaccination. This clonotype was sampled from a man aged 25-45 years who received the YFV17D yellow fever vaccine. The chain joins TRBV29-1 to TRBJ2-3, with D unresolved. CDR3 residues: CSVGWYSTDTQYF. CDR3 DNA sequence: TGCAGCGTAGGGTGGTATTCGACAGATACGCAGTATTTT.